This T cell receptor (beta chain) was sequenced during a study of monozygotic twins with inflammatory bowel disease. Study findings and constraints: IBD patients displayed reduced TCRbeta diversity (inverse Simpson) when set against healthy co-twins. Neither one strong signal nor one clonotype associated with IBD was supported. Among IBD patients, fewer clonotypes were shared with others than among healthy twins, especially with disease activity.

Regarding this clonotype: Its antigen is still unknown.

Whole blood served as the source of total RNA, and no T cell sorting took place. Germline CDR1 MDHEN, CDR2 SYDVKM. The CDR3 totals 15 residues. TCRdb reprocessed the 5' RACE reads and reports one entry per CDR3 protein, with no DNA. The sample table includes around 150,000 distinct CDR3 sequences. Sequenced input: blood. This clonotype was sampled from a human donor with ulcerative colitis or Crohn's disease, or a healthy co-twin of an affected twin (not recorded which). This chain connects TRBV28 to TRBJ2-3; the D gene TCRdb calls, TRBD2, cannot be checked with no DNA. This CDR3 reads CASSFGGGNTDTQYF.